This T cell receptor (beta chain) appears in the sequencing data of a study of OX40 agonist ivuxolimab in advanced cancers. The repertoire was sequenced with immunoSEQ multiplex PCR; TCRdb's copy has only in-frame clones and lacks some. The repertoire consists of tens of thousands of clones, with 70% to 90% occurring once and the leading ten covering around 0.73%. To note about this clone: Its antigen is undetermined.

Study outcomes and limitations: Among expanded peripheral T cells, antigen specificity went undetermined. Researchers report that CD8+ T cells had, on average, more expanded clones than CD4+.

Systemic immunosuppression or autoimmune disease history was grounds to exclude patients. Germline V CDR1 and CDR2: LNHNV, YYDKDF (reference sequence). This CDR3 has 15 residues. Trimming took 1 base from V and 3 from J, leaving 10 bases between them. This sequence joins TRBV15 and TRBJ2-1; perhaps TRBD1 as D (5 bases). The TCR was taken from an adult with an advanced solid tumor such as melanoma, head and neck, liver or kidney cancer. Sequenced material: CD4+ or CD8+ T cells sorted from blood, taken in a trial of the OX40 agonist ivuxolimab. CDR3 sequence (DNA): TGTGCCACCAGCAGAGGGCAGGGAAGCTACAATGAGCAGTTCTTC. As protein: CATSRGQGSYNEQFF.